This is a list of T cell receptor beta chains from one sample in a study of cytomegalovirus exposure and HLA in healthy donors. TCRdb keeps only in-frame clones here, not all; method: immunoSEQ multiplex PCR. The listing records about 39,000 clones. Source material: PBMCs. The receptors were gathered from a male donor in good health and CMV-seronegative. CDR3s include the opening cysteine and the closing phenylalanine or tryptophan. D genes are given only for firm matches.

length | J | V | D | CDR3 | DNA
11 | TRBJ2-7 | TRBV6-1 | - | CASRTTYEQYF | TGTGCCAGCAGGACAACCTACGAGCAGTACTTC
14 | TRBJ1-1 | TRBV19 | - | CASSPNGGSTEAFF | TGTGCCAGTAGTCCAAACGGGGGATCCACTGAAGCTTTCTTT
16 | TRBJ1-3 | TRBV18 | - | CASSPLQSDSGNTIYF | TGTGCCAGCTCACCACTACAGTCAGACTCTGGAAACACCATATATTTT
16 | TRBJ2-6 | TRBV9 | - | CASSRGANSGANVLTF | TGTGCCAGCTCCCGGGGGGCCAACTCTGGGGCCAACGTCCTGACTTTC
15 | TRBJ1-3 | TRBV5-8 | - | CASSLGQRSGNTIYF | TGTGCCAGCAGCTTGGGACAGCGCTCTGGAAACACCATATATTTT
14 | TRBJ1-2 | TRBV7-8 | TRBD1 | CASSLVGQGYGYTF | TGTGCCAGCAGCTTAGTGGGACAGGGTTATGGCTACACCTTC
13 | TRBJ1-1 | TRBV19 | - | CASSISGDTEAFF | TGTGCCAGTAGTATATCAGGGGACACTGAAGCTTTCTTT
15 | TRBJ1-6 | TRBV19 | - | CASSITGPRNSPLHF | TGTGCCAGTAGTATAACAGGCCCCCGGAATTCACCCCTCCACTTT
14 | TRBJ2-7 | TRBV7-6 | TRBD1 | CASSQTDRDHEQYF | TGTGCCAGCAGCCAAACGGACAGGGACCACGAGCAGTACTTC
14 | TRBJ2-7 | TRBV7-2 | TRBD2 | CASSSPGRGDEQYF | TGTGCCAGCAGCTCCCCGGGGAGGGGCGACGAGCAGTACTTC
14 | TRBJ2-7 | TRBV5-6 | - | CASSPMGTYYEQYF | TGTGCCAGCAGCCCGATGGGGACTTACTACGAGCAGTACTTC
16 | TRBJ1-1 | TRBV6-5 | TRBD1 | CASSYSIQTGRREAFF | TGTGCCAGCAGTTACTCGATCCAGACAGGGCGTAGGGAAGCTTTCTTT
13 | TRBJ1-3 | TRBV7-9 | - | CASSLVSGNTIYF | TGTGCCAGCAGCCTTGTCTCTGGAAACACCATATATTTT
14 | TRBJ1-1 | TRBV6-5 | TRBD1 | CASYRDRVNTEAFF | TGTGCCAGCTACCGGGACAGGGTGAACACTGAAGCTTTCTTT
14 | TRBJ1-3 | TRBV18 | - | CASSELSSGNTIYF | TGTGCCAGCTCGGAGCTAAGCTCTGGAAACACCATATATTTT
11 | TRBJ1-2 | TRBV28 | - | CASALNYGYTF | TGTGCCAGCGCCCTAAACTATGGCTACACCTTC
14 | TRBJ2-2 | TRBV14 | - | CASSYNGFDGELFF | TGTGCCAGCAGTTATAACGGTTTCGACGGGGAGCTGTTTTTT
17 | TRBJ2-2 | TRBV9 | TRBD1 | CASSPAGQERIPGELFF | TGTGCCAGCAGCCCCGCCGGACAGGAAAGAATTCCCGGGGAGCTGTTTTTT
13 | TRBJ2-5 | TRBV9 | TRBD2 | CASSPFSGETQYF | TGTGCCAGCAGCCCTTTTAGCGGGGAGACCCAGTACTTC
17 | TRBJ1-4 | TRBV7-2 | - | CASSSRIGGGRGEKLFF | TGTGCCAGCAGCTCCCGGATCGGGGGTGGGCGCGGTGAAAAACTGTTTTTT
16 | TRBJ1-2 | TRBV5-1 | TRBD1 | CASSLGTALANYGYTF | TGCGCCAGCAGCTTAGGGACAGCTCTAGCCAACTATGGCTACACCTTC
15 | TRBJ1-3 | TRBV25-1 | TRBD1 | CASSRQGAAGNTIYF | TGTGCCAGCAGTCGACAGGGGGCAGCTGGAAACACCATATATTTT
19 | TRBJ1-6 | TRBV7-2 | TRBD1 | CASSFGTGFGSSYNSPLHF | TGTGCCAGCAGCTTCGGGACAGGGTTCGGAAGCTCCTATAATTCACCCCTCCACTTT
14 | TRBJ1-1 | TRBV4-1 | - | CASSQDRVNTEAFF | TGCGCCAGCAGCCAAGATCGGGTGAACACTGAAGCTTTCTTT
15 | TRBJ2-3 | TRBV18 | TRBD1 | CASSTSQGATDTQYF | TGTGCCAGCTCAACCTCACAGGGGGCAACAGATACGCAGTATTTT
11 | TRBJ2-7 | TRBV20-1 | - | CSALATREQYF | TGCAGTGCTCTAGCGACAAGAGAGCAGTACTTC